Presented here are 27 T cell receptor beta chains from one specimen sequenced in a study of esophageal squamous cell carcinoma under preoperative chemotherapy (dated by TCRdb to 2016 to 2019). According to the study, the label for this sample's time point signals: after preoperative PTX-NDP chemotherapy. Library method: PCR. The sequencer was a HiSeq X Ten. Using fastp trimming at Q25 and MiXCR clonotype assembly, TCRdb reanalyzed the public sequencing data and kept in-frame beta chains. Rows with a matching CDR3 protein are joined into one entry that keeps the most common DNA and genes. The table for this sample lists about 18,000 distinct CDR3 sequences; around 42% of them were counted only once. The ten largest clones take up roughly 30% of the sample. This specimen was taken from a patient given preoperative chemotherapy. These receptors were obtained from a human donor with esophageal squamous cell carcinoma. The donor label of this sample is uncertain.

In this sample, this clonotype turned up many times. The V and J genes are TRBV6-5 and TRBJ2-7, with TRBD1 identical over 7 bases. Trimming took 4 bases from V and 4 from J; bases not matched to a gene: 10. Germline V CDR1 and CDR2: MNHEY, SVGAGI. The CDR3 covers 15 residues. The CDR3 DNA reads as TGTGCCAGCAGTTCCCCCAAGGGGGCTGGGTACGAGCAGTACTTC. Its protein is CASSSPKGAGYEQYF.

This clonotype was detected a few times. This chain links TRBV5-6 with TRBJ2-1; tentative D call: TRBD2 (5 bases). Germline-derived CDR1 and CDR2 are SGHDT and YYEEEE. V was clipped by 3 bases and J by 6 bases, with 22 bases between them. The CDR3 consists of 17 residues. The CDR3 DNA sequence: TGTGCCAGCAGCTACTCGGGCGGATGGACGGAGGCCAATGAGCAGTTCTTC. It yields the protein CASSYSGGWTEANEQFF.

The chain carries TRBV24-1 and TRBJ2-3; tentatively, D is TRBD1 (6 bases). The CDR3 runs to 14 residues. Between the trimmed V and J ends, which lost 12 bases and 6 bases, there was a span of 21 bases. Germline CDR1 reads KGHDR; CDR2 reads SFDVKD. The CDR3 nucleotides are TGTGCCGCGAGAGCCGGGACACCTCGGGATACGCAGTATTTT. Translated: CAARAGTPRDTQYF.

This clonotype has only a few counts. The chain recombines TRBV6-1 with TRBJ2-7; the D gene could be TRBD1 or TRBD2 (5 bases each). V dropped 6 bases and J dropped 2 bases, with 8 bases sitting between them. CDR3 size: 12 residues. Germline V CDR1 and CDR2: MNHNS, SASEGT. The CDR3 loop reads CASSRDAYEQYF. CDR3 sequence (DNA): TGTGCCAGCAGCCGGGACGCCTACGAGCAGTACTTC.

On this clonotype: In this CDR3 the conserved last residue, phenylalanine or tryptophan, is missing, so a read error is likely. The DNA is omitted, as the CDR3 cannot be located on it reliably, and the CDR3 follows TCRdb's listing. This chain joins TRBV7-2 and TRBJ2-5; the table calls TRBD1, which could not be checked here. Germline lookup yields CDR1 SGHTA and CDR2 FQGNSA. Ends included, the CDR3 has 14 residues. CDR3: CASSPTGGKATQLS.

This clonotype has just a few counts. The chain couples TRBV7-8 to TRBJ2-5, with 7 bases matching TRBD2. The DNA end is more similar to TRBJ2-7, so the J call may be wrong. Germline CDR1 SGHVS, CDR2 FQNEAQ. The CDR3 totals 13 residues. CDR3 DNA sequence: TGTGCCAGCAGTCGCCGGGGGGTCCGCGAGCAGTACTTC. This encodes CASSRRGVREQYF.

As concerns this clonotype: Mismatch with germline at one junction end may stem from a read error. This chain joins TRBV7-2 and TRBJ2-3, with D perhaps matching TRBD2 (5 bases). CDR3 size: 12 residues. Looked up from germline, CDR1 is SGHTA and CDR2 is FQGNSA. This CDR3 reads CAGSRAQSTQYF. In nucleotides, the CDR3 is TGTGCCGGGAGCCGAGCGCAATCGACGCAGTACTTT. The variable domain in full, completed from reference TRBV7-2 and TRBJ2-3, reads GAGVSQSPSNKVTEKGKDVELRCDPISGHTALYWYRQSLGQGLEFLIYFQGNSAPDKSGLPSDRFSAERTGGSVSTLTIQRTQQEDSAVYLCAGSRAQSTQYFGPGTRLTVL.

The chain is built from TRBV7-2 and TRBJ2-7, with D possibly TRBD1 on 6 matching bases. CDR1 and CDR2 from the germline V gene are SGHTA and FQGNSA. CDR3 length: 12 amino acids. The ends were cut back, 6 bases at V and 3 bases at J, with 9 bases in the middle. CDR3 loop: CASSQQGYEQYF. CDR3 sequence (DNA): TGTGCCAGCAGTCAACAGGGCTACGAGCAGTACTTC.

This clonotype was recorded many times. The chain couples TRBV7-6 to TRBJ2-5, with 9 bases that match TRBD2. The CDR3 runs 16 residues. V dropped 2 bases and J dropped 2; count of bases not matched to a gene: 6. CDR1 SGHVS and CDR2 FNYEAQ come from the germline V gene. In DNA form, the CDR3 reads TGTGCCAGCAGCTTAATGGCTAGCGGGAATCAAGAGACCCAGTACTTC. This gives the protein CASSLMASGNQETQYF.

The chain combines TRBV7-2 with TRBJ2-4; 8 bases agree with TRBD2. The DNA matches TRBJ2-1 better at its end, which makes the J call doubtful. This CDR3 spans 16 amino acids. The germline V gene has CDR1 SGHTA and CDR2 FQGNSA. The DNA for the CDR3 is TGTGCCAGCCGCGTCCCGGGGGGGGGAGCCAAAAACATTCAGTTCTTC. Amino acid sequence: CASRVPGGGAKNIQFF.

This clonotype was recorded at least ten times. The chain is built from TRBV11-3 and TRBJ2-5; either TRBD1 or TRBD2 may fit D (5 bases each). The CDR3 runs 14 residues. Germline CDR1 reads SGHNT; CDR2 reads YENEEA. Trimming cost V 8 bases and J 6 bases, with 19 bases left between them. DNA for the CDR3: TGTGCCAGCGCGAGTAGAGGGGCGAAGAAGACCCAGTACTTC. This encodes CASASRGAKKTQYF.

J is TRBJ2-1 and V is TRBV11-3, with D maybe TRBD1 (7 bases). Germline lookup yields CDR1 SGHNT and CDR2 YENEEA. The CDR3 consists of 15 residues. The germline V and J ends were trimmed by 4 bases and 9 bases, with 19 bases remaining between them. The CDR3 spells CASSSGGLGWAEQFF. The CDR3 nucleotides are TGTGCCAGCAGCTCAGGGGGGTTAGGGTGGGCTGAGCAGTTCTTC. The whole variable domain, filled in from reference TRBV11-3 and TRBJ2-1, reads EAGVVQSPRYKIIEKKQPVAFWCNPISGHNTLYWYLQNLGQGPELLIRYENEEAVDDSQLPKDRFSAERLKGVDSTLKIQPAELGDSAVYLCASSSGGLGWAEQFFGPGTRLTVL.

The genes are TRBV7-6 and TRBJ2-3; the D gene is possibly TRBD2 (6 bases). In germline, CDR1 is SGHVS, CDR2 FNYEAQ. The CDR3 loop spans 14 amino acids. Trimming removed 8 bases from V and 10 bases from J, with 22 bases in between. CDR3 sequence (DNA): TGTGCCAGCGGCCTGGGGTCTGGGGGGAATGCGCAGTATTTT. Protein product: CASGLGSGGNAQYF. The complete variable domain, with remaining parts taken from reference TRBV7-6 and TRBJ2-3, reads GAGVSQSPRYKVTKRGQDVALRCDPISGHVSLYWYRQALGQGPEFLTYFNYEAQQDKSGLPNDRFSAERPEGSISTLTIQRTEQRDSAMYRCASGLGSGGNAQYFGPGTRLTVL.

The chain couples TRBV7-8 to TRBJ2-3; D is perhaps TRBD2 (5 bases). The V and J ends lost 5 bases and 6 bases respectively, with 15 bases between them. This CDR3 is 14 amino acids long. From germline, CDR1 is SGHVS and CDR2 FQNEAQ. CDR3 DNA sequence: TGTGCCAGCAGCCTAAAGCGGACTCAGGATACGCAGTATTTT. It codes for CASSLKRTQDTQYF.

This sequence joins TRBV19 and TRBJ2-1; maybe TRBD2 (6 bases). V was cut by 0 bases and J by 3 bases, with 18 bases left in between. Per the germline V gene, CDR1 is LNHDA and CDR2 is SQIVND (reference sequence). The CDR3 length is 18 residues. CDR3 residues: CASSIDPPAGTHYNEQFF. The CDR3 DNA reads TGTGCCAGTAGTATAGATCCCCCCGCGGGGACCCACTACAATGAGCAGTTCTTC.

This clonotype has at least ten counts. The DNA of the CDR3 is TGTGCCAGCAGCCCGAGGGGACAGGGGAACACTGAAGCTTTCTTT. It yields the protein CASSPRGQGNTEAFF. The chain links TRBV7-8 to TRBJ1-1; TRBD1 matches 9 bases. After removal of 5 bases from V and 1 base from J, the junction contained 5 bases not matched to a gene. Germline V lookup: CDR1 SGHVS, CDR2 FQNEAQ. This CDR3 is 15 amino acids long.

V usage is TRBV7-2 and J usage is TRBJ2-1; no firm D call. The CDR3 contains 13 residues. Trimming left V 1 base short and J 10 bases short, with 11 bases between. The germline V gene encodes CDR1 SGHTA and CDR2 FQGNSA. For the CDR3, the DNA is TGTGCCAGCAGCTTAGGATACTCCTACGAGCAGTTCTTC. It yields the protein CASSLGYSYEQFF. The whole variable domain, filled in from reference TRBV7-2 and TRBJ2-1, reads GAGVSQSPSNKVTEKGKDVELRCDPISGHTALYWYRQSLGQGLEFLIYFQGNSAPDKSGLPSDRFSAERTGGSVSTLTIQRTQQEDSAVYLCASSLGYSYEQFFGPGTRLTVL.

Worth noting for this clonotype: Relative to the germline gene, one junction end is altered; a read error may explain this. This chain connects TRBV7-2 to TRBJ2-3; a weak D match, TRBD2 (7 bases). The germline V gene has CDR1 SGHTA and CDR2 FQGNSA. The CDR3 consists of 16 residues. CDR3 nucleotide sequence: TGTGCCAGCGCGGGGCGCGGGGGCCGTGGCCCAGATACGCAGTACTTT. It is translated as CASAGRGGRGPDTQYF.

This clonotype was observed a few times. The chain couples TRBV7-9 to TRBJ2-1; 7 bases agree with TRBD1. This CDR3 contains 18 residues. V lost 5 bases and J lost 5; bases outside the gene matches: 18. CDR1 SEHNR and CDR2 FQNEAQ come from the germline V gene (reference sequence). In nucleotides, the CDR3 is TGTGCCAGCAGCAAAATCTTTAACCTGGACAGGCCCGACAATGAGCAGTTCTTC. Translated: CASSKIFNLDRPDNEQFF.

The J gene is TRBJ2-1, the V gene TRBV6-1; D possibly corresponds to TRBD2 (6 bases). V was pared by 1 base and J by 10 bases, with 17 bases between. In germline, CDR1 is MNHNS, CDR2 SASEGT. The CDR3 extends over 15 amino acids. The CDR3 bases are TGTGCCAGCAGTGAAGAGAGTTCGTCTGGGGGGGAGCAGTTCTTC. Its protein is CASSEESSSGGEQFF.

The CDR3 DNA reads as TGTGCCAGCAGCCTCCTGACAGAAAGCACAGATACGCAGTATTTT. Residues: CASSLLTESTDTQYF. The chain carries TRBV7-3 and TRBJ2-3, with D possibly matching TRBD1 (5 bases). V shed 5 bases and J shed 0 bases, with 12 bases lying between them. Germline assignment: CDR1 SGHTA and CDR2 FQGTGA. CDR3 length: 15 amino acids.

This clonotype has at least ten counts. The V and J genes are TRBV24-1 and TRBJ2-5, with TRBD2 matching over 10 bases. The germline V gene has CDR1 KGHDR and CDR2 SFDVKD. Unmatched junction bases numbered 4, after V lost 7 bases and J lost 3 bases. This CDR3 region has 14 residues. The CDR3 loop reads CATSLAGEEETQYF. CDR3 sequence (DNA): TGTGCCACCAGCCTAGCGGGGGAAGAAGAGACCCAGTACTTC.

Of note for this clonotype: Germline is not matched at one junction end, which may reflect a read error. This chain joins TRBV7-2 and TRBJ2-4; maybe TRBD2 (7 bases). The CDR3 extends over 16 amino acids. CDR1 is SGHTA and CDR2 is FQGNSA in the germline V gene. This CDR3 reads CASSARGVGAKDIQYF. In DNA, the CDR3 is TGTGCCAGCAGCGCACGGGGGGTGGGGGCCAAAGACATTCAGTACTTT.

This chain joins TRBV6-1 and TRBJ2-2; TRBD1 might be the D (7 bases). The germline V and J ends were trimmed by 6 bases and 16 bases, with 24 bases remaining between them. The germline V gene encodes CDR1 MNHNS and CDR2 SASEGT. The CDR3 is 14 amino acids. The CDR3 DNA reads TGTGCCAGCAGCCGGCAGGGGGGCACCGGTACGCAGTTTTTT. This codes for CASSRQGGTGTQFF.

The gene calls are TRBV3-1 and TRBJ2-7, with D perhaps matching TRBD1 (5 bases). Germline V CDR1 and CDR2: LGHDT, YNNKEL (reference sequence). This CDR3 region has 13 residues. The V and J ends lost 3 bases and 6 bases respectively, with 12 bases between them. This CDR3 is CASSQTQGGEQYF. As DNA, the CDR3 is TGTGCCAGCAGCCAGACCCAGGGCGGCGAGCAGTACTTC.

The chain links TRBV4-1 to TRBJ2-3; D is perhaps TRBD1 (6 bases). Trimming pared 0 bases from V and 1 base from J, leaving 14 bases between. The CDR3 runs 17 residues. Germline assignment: CDR1 MGHRA and CDR2 YSYEKL. The CDR3, as DNA: TGCGCCAGCAGCCAAGAGCCTCAGGGGTTCGGCACAGATACGCAGTATTTT. Translated: CASSQEPQGFGTDTQYF.

As for this clonotype: Compared with germline, one end of the junction differs, possibly owing to a read error. The chain uses TRBV7-8 and TRBJ2-5; TRBD1 agrees at 8 bases. This CDR3 contains 14 residues. Germline loops: CDR1 SGHVS, CDR2 FQNEAQ. The CDR3 nucleotides read TGTGCCAGCAGCCTACTGACAGGGGCAGAGACCCAACTCTTC. Encoded protein: CASSLLTGAETQLF. The variable domain in full, completed from reference TRBV7-8 and TRBJ2-5, reads GAGVSQSPRYKVAKRGQDVALRCDPISGHVSLFWYQQALGQGPEFLTYFQNEAQLDKSGLPSDRFFAERPEGSVSTLKIQRTQQEDSAVYLCASSLLTGAETQLFGPGTRLLVL.